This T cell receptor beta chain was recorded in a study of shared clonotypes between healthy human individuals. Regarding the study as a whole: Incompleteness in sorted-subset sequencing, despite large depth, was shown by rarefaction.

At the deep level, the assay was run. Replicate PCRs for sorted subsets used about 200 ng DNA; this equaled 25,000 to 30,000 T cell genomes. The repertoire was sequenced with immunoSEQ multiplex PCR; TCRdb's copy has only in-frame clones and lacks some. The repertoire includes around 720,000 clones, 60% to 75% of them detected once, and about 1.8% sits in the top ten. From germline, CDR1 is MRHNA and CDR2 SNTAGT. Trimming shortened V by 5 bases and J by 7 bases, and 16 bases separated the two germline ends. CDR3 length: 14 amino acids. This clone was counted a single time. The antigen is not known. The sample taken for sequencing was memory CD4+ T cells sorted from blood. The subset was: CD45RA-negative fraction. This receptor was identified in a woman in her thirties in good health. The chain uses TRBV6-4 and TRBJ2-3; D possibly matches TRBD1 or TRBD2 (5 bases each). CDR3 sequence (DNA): TGTGCCAGCAGTCCCGGGGCTCCTGGGAATACGCAGTATTTT. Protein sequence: CASSPGAPGNTQYF.